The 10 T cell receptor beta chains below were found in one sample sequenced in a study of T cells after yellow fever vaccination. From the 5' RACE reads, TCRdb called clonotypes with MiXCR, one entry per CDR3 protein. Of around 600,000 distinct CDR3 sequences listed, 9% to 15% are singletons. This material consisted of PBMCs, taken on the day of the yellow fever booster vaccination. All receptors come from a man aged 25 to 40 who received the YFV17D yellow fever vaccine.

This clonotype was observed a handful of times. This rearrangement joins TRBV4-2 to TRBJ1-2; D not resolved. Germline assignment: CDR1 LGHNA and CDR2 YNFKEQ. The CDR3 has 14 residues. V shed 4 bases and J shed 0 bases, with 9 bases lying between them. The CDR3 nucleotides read TGTGCCAGCAGCCCTCCCGGAGCTAACTATGGCTACACCTTC. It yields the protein CASSPPGANYGYTF.

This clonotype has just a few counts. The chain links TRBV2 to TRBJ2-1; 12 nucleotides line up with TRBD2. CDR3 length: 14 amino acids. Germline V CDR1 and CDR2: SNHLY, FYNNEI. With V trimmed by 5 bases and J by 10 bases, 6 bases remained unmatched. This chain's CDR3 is CASSSLAGGGEQFF. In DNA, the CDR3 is TGTGCCAGCAGTTCCCTAGCGGGGGGGGGCGAGCAGTTCTTC. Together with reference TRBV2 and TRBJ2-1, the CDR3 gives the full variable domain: EPEVTQTPSHQVTQMGQEVILRCVPISNHLYFYWYRQILGQKVEFLVSFYNNEISEKSEIFDDQFSVERPDGSNFTLKIRSTKLEDSAMYFCASSSLAGGGEQFFGPGTRLTVL.

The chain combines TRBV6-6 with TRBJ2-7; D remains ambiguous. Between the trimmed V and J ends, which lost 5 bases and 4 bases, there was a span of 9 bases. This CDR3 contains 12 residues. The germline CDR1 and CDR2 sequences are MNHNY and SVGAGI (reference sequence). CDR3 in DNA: TGTGCCAGCAGTATGACCAGATACGAGCAGTACTTC. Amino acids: CASSMTRYEQYF.

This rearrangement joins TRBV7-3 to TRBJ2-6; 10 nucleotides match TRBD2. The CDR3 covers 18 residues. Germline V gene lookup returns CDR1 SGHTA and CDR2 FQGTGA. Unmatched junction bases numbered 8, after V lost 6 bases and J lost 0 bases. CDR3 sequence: CASSPVLAGSSGANVLTF. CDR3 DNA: TGTGCCAGCAGTCCTGTACTAGCGGGGTCCTCTGGGGCCAACGTCCTGACTTTC.

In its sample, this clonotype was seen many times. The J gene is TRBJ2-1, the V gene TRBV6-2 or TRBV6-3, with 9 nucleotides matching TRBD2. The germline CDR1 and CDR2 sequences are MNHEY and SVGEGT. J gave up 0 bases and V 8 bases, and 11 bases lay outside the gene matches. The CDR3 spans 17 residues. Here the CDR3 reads CASSNRRLADSYNEQFF. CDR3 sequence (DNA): TGTGCCAGCTCTAACCGCCGACTAGCGGACTCCTACAATGAGCAGTTCTTC.

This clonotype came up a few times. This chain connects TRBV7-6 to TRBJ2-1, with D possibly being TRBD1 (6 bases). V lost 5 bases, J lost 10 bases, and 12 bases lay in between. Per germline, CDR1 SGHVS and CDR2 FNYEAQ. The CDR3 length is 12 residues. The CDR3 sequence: CASSLGQMEQFF. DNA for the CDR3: TGTGCCAGCAGCCTAGGACAGATGGAGCAGTTCTTC.

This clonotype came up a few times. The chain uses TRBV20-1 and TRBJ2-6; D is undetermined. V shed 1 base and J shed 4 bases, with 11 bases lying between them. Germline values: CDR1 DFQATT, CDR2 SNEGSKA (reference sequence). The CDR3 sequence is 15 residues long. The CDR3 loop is CSARGSQKGANVLTF. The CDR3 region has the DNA TGCAGTGCTAGAGGGTCCCAAAAGGGGGCCAACGTCCTGACTTTC.

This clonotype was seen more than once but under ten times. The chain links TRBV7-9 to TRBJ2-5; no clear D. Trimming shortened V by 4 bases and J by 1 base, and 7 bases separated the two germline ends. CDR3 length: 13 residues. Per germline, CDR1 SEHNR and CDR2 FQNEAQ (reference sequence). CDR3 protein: CASSWALQETQYF. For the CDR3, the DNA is TGTGCCAGCAGCTGGGCCCTCCAAGAGACCCAGTACTTC.

The CDR3 reads CASSYSGTGWDEQFF. The CDR3 DNA follows: TGTGCCAGCAGTTACTCGGGTACAGGGTGGGATGAGCAGTTCTTC. V is TRBV6-5 and J is TRBJ2-1; D perhaps matches TRBD1 (6 bases). The V gene lost 0 bases and the J gene lost 8 bases, with 14 bases spanning the gap. The CDR3 has 15 residues. Germline values: CDR1 MNHEY, CDR2 SVGAGI.

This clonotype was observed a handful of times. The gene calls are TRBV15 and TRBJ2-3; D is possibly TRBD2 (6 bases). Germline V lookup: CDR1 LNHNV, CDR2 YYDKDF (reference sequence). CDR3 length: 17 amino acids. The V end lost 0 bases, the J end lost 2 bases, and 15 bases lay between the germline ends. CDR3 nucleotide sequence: TGTGCCACCAGCAGAGATGGTGGCGGGGAAACCACAGATACGCAGTATTTT. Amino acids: CATSRDGGGETTDTQYF. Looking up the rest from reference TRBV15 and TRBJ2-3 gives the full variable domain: DAMVIQNPRYQVTQFGKPVTLSCSQTLNHNVMYWYQQKSSQAPKLLFHYYDKDFNNEADTPDNFQSRRPNTSFCFLDIRSPGLGDTAMYLCATSRDGGGETTDTQYFGPGTRLTVL.